Detailed here is one T cell receptor (beta chain). TCRdb itself ran the 5' RACE reads through MiXCR, one entry per CDR3 protein. In the table there are tens of thousands of distinct CDR3 sequences, approximately 25% of which are singletons. Material: memory CD4+ T cells sorted from blood. Subset noted: memory CD4+ T cells, CD4+CD45RO+CD25-. This TCR derives from a female donor with breast cancer.

In DNA form, the CDR3 reads TGTGCCAGCAGTTACATGGCTTCCTACAATGAGCAGTTCTTC. It translates to CASSYMASYNEQFF. V usage is TRBV6-2 or TRBV6-3 and J usage is TRBJ2-1; D is unclear. The length of the CDR3 is 14 residues. Germline CDR1 and CDR2: MNHEY and SVGEGT. V lost 2 bases and J lost 1, with 6 bases in between.